The 10 T cell receptor beta chains reported below all come from one sample, sequenced in a study of blood T cell repertoires in COVID-19. Produced via immunoSEQ multiplex PCR; TCRdb's table is partial and in-frame only. The sample lists over 140,000 clones; 76% were seen once. Sequenced: peripheral blood. The receptor source for this set is a woman aged 80 or older with active or convalescent COVID-19.

The chain couples TRBV5-1 to TRBJ2-7; TRBD2 matches at 11 bases. The V segment lost 3 bases and the J segment 4 bases; nucleotides outside the gene matches: 6. The CDR3 totals 15 residues. Looked up from germline, CDR1 is SGHRS and CDR2 is YFSETQ. CDR3 amino acids: CASSSLAGEEYEQYF. In nucleotides, the CDR3 is TGCGCCAGCAGCTCACTAGCGGGGGAGGAGTACGAGCAGTACTTC.

The chain is built from TRBV7-3 and TRBJ2-1; TRBD1 matches 7 bases. Germline V gene sequence: CDR1 SGHTA, CDR2 FQGTGA. The CDR3 length is 16 residues. With 5 bases clipped from V and 3 bases from J, the junction kept 10 bases outside the gene matches. Here the CDR3 DNA reads TGTGCCAGCAGCCCTTATGTTGACAGGGTCTACAATGAGCAGTTCTTC. Its protein product is CASSPYVDRVYNEQFF.

The gene calls are TRBV9 and TRBJ2-7; possibly TRBD2 for D (7 bases). The CDR3 length is 15 residues. With 4 bases removed from V and 2 bases from J, the gap between germline ends came to 16 bases. Germline CDR1 SGDLS, CDR2 YYNGEE. The chain's CDR3 is CASSPTGGAPYEQYF. The CDR3 coding sequence is TGTGCCAGCAGCCCAACGGGGGGCGCACCCTACGAGCAGTACTTC.

There are a few counts of this clone. The rearrangement uses TRBV5-6 and TRBJ1-6; 8 nucleotides line up with TRBD1. Germline loops: CDR1 SGHDT, CDR2 YYEEEE. This CDR3 comprises 14 residues. The J segment lost 10 bases and the V segment lost 4 bases, leaving 7 bases of the junction unmatched. The CDR3 DNA reads as TGTGCCAGCAGCACCGGACAGGGTGGCTCACCCCTCCACTTT. Its protein is CASSTGQGGSPLHF. The variable domain in full, completed from reference TRBV5-6 and TRBJ1-6, reads DAGVTQSPTHLIKTRGQQVTLRCSPKSGHDTVSWYQQALGQGPQFIFQYYEEEERQRGNFPDRFSGHQFPNYSSELNVNALLLGDSALYLCASSTGQGGSPLHFGNGTRLTVT.

The rearrangement joins TRBV12-5 to TRBJ1-1; TRBD1 agrees at 8 bases. This CDR3 is built from 14 residues. The germline CDR1 and CDR2 sequences are LGHNT and FRNRAP. V trimming: 4 bases; J trimming: 7 bases; junction bases outside the gene matches: 8. The CDR3 nucleotides read TGTGCTAGTGGTTCGGTCCCGGGACAGGTTGAAGCTTTCTTT. As protein: CASGSVPGQVEAFF.

There are a few counts of this clone. The chain couples TRBV30 to TRBJ1-5, with unresolved D. CDR1 is GTSNPN, CDR2 SVGIG, per germline (reference sequence). With 5 bases removed from V and 7 bases from J, the gap between germline ends came to 15 bases. The CDR3 is 13 residues long. The CDR3 sequence: CAWGLGRLQPQHF. The CDR3 nucleotides read TGTGCCTGGGGTCTTGGCCGATTGCAGCCCCAGCATTTT.

Remarks on this clone: This same CDR3 is encoded by further DNA sequences in the sample. The CDR3 DNA reads TGTGCCAGCAGCTTAGCAGCGGGGGGGCCGGATGAGCAGTTCTTC. The encoded protein is CASSLAAGGPDEQFF. This chain connects TRBV7-2 to TRBJ2-1; 10 nucleotides line up with TRBD2. With V trimmed by 0 bases and J by 8 bases, 4 bases remained unmatched. The germline CDR1 and CDR2 sequences are SGHTA and FQGNSA. The CDR3 consists of 15 residues.

J is TRBJ1-3 and V is TRBV19; D gene uncertain. Between the trimmed V and J ends, which lost 2 bases and 0 bases, there was a span of 8 bases. Germline V gene sequence: CDR1 LNHDA, CDR2 SQIVND (reference sequence). The CDR3 loop spans 15 amino acids. CDR3 protein: CASSITQSSGNTIYF. The CDR3 coding sequence is TGTGCCAGTAGTATAACACAGAGCTCTGGAAACACCATATATTTT.

The chain carries TRBV11-3 and TRBJ2-3; the D is unclear. Germline CDR1 SGHNT, CDR2 YENEEA. Deletions cut 5 bases from V and 2 bases from J, with 8 bases between. The CDR3 runs 13 residues. CDR3 bases: TGTGCCAGCAGCCTAAACCCCACAGATACGCAGTATTTT. Residues: CASSLNPTDTQYF.

This clone was found a few times. The V and J genes are TRBV3-1 (or the pseudogene TRBV3-2) and TRBJ1-6; D possibly corresponds to TRBD1 (6 bases). This CDR3 region has 14 residues. V lost 0 bases and J lost 10, with 10 bases in between. Per the germline V gene, CDR1 is LGHDT and CDR2 is YNNKEL (reference sequence). In DNA, the CDR3 is TGTGCCAGCAGCCAAGACAGGGGTCGGTCACCCCTCCACTTT. This encodes CASSQDRGRSPLHF.